What follows describes a single TCR beta chain. What it binds is unknown. Amplification used 60 Vbeta primers and 13 Jbeta primers. Produced via immunoSEQ multiplex PCR; TCRdb's table is partial and in-frame only. The repertoire holds some 120,000 clones, with about four fifths as singletons. This entry belongs to a study of cytomegalovirus exposure and HLA in healthy donors. Whole-study results and caveats: Sequencing likely produced, as an artifact, a cluster of highly shared sequence variants. There were some V segments, including TRBV6-2 and TRBV6-3, excluded as indistinguishable. Later on, an analysis tied under 20,000 TCR beta sequences to HLA alleles at 0.05 false discovery rate.

Donors in the study were healthy people who gave bone marrow. Trimming took off 5 bases at V and 1 base at J, with 33 bases between the two ends. This CDR3 has 21 amino acids. Germline V gene data show CDR1 as SGHRS and CDR2 as YFSETQ. The sample taken for sequencing was PBMCs. This chain joins TRBV5-1 and TRBJ1-1, with D possibly matching TRBD1 (5 bases). This clonotype originated in a woman aged 18-30 years in good health and CMV-seronegative. The CDR3 region has the DNA TGCGCCAGCAGAAACGGGGGTATTTTTGGGCGGATTGATTCGGGGAACACTGAAGCTTTCTTT. Translation: CASRNGGIFGRIDSGNTEAFF.